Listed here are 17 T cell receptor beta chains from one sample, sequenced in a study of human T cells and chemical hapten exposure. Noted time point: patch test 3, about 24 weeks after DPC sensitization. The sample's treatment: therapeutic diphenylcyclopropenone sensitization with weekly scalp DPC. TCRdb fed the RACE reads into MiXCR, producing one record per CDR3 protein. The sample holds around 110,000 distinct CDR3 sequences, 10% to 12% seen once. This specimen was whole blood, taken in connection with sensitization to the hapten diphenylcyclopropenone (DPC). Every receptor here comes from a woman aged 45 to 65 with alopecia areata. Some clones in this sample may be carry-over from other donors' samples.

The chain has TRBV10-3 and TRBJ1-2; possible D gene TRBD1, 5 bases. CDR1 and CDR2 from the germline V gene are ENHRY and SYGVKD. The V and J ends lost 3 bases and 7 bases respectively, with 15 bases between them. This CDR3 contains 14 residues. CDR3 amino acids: CAISDPGQGGGYTF. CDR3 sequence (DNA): TGTGCCATCAGTGACCCCGGGCAGGGCGGTGGCTACACCTTC.

This CDR3 reads CASSYGFRDRGLNGYTF. In nucleotides, the CDR3 is TGTGCCAGCAGTTACGGATTCCGGGACAGGGGGTTGAACGGCTACACCTTC. The chain recombines TRBV6-6 with TRBJ1-2; 11 bases agree with TRBD1. The germline V gene has CDR1 MNHNY and CDR2 SVGAGI (reference sequence). The CDR3 sequence is 17 residues long. The V gene end was trimmed by 2 bases and the J gene end by 8 bases; junction bases not matched to a gene: 13.

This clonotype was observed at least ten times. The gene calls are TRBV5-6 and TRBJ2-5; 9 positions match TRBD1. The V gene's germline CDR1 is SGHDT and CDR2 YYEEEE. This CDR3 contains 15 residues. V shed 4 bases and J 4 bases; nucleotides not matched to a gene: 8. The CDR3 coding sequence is TGTGCCAGCAGCCTACCGGGACAGGGTGCAGAGACCCAGTACTTC. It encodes CASSLPGQGAETQYF.

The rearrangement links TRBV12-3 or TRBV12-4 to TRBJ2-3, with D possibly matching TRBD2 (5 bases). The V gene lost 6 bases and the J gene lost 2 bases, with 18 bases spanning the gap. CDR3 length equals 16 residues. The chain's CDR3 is CASSPEGRLNTDTQYF. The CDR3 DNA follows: TGTGCCAGCAGCCCCGAAGGGAGACTTAACACAGATACGCAGTATTTT.

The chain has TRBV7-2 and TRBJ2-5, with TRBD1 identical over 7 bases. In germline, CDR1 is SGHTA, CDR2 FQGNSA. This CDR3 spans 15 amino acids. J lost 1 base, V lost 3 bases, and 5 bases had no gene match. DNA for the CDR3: TGTGCCAGCAGCTTTGGGGACAGCGTCCAAGAGACCCAGTACTTC. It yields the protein CASSFGDSVQETQYF.

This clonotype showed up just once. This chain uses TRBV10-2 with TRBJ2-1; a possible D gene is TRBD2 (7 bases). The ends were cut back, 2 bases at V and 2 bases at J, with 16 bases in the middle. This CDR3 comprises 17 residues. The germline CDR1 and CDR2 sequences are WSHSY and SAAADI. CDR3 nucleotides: TGCGCCAGCAGTGAGCGGAGGGGGGGATCCCCCTACAATGAGCAGTTCTTC. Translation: CASSERRGGSPYNEQFF.

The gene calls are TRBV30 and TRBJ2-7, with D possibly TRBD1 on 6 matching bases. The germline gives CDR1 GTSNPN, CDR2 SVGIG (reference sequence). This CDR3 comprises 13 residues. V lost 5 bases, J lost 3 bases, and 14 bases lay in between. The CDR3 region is CAWSRGSDYEQYF. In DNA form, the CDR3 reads TGTGCCTGGTCGAGGGGGTCAGACTACGAGCAGTACTTC.

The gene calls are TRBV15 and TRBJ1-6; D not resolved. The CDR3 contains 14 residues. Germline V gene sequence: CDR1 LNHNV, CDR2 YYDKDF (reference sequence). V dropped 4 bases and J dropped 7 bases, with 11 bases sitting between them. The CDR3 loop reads CATSITLGNSPLHF. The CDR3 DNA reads TGTGCCACCAGCATCACTCTGGGCAATTCACCCCTCCACTTT.

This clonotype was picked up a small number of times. This chain's CDR3 is CSARDDRGNQPQHF. CDR3 in DNA: TGCAGTGCTAGAGACGACAGGGGAAATCAGCCCCAGCATTTT. V gene TRBV20-1 combines with J gene TRBJ1-5; 8 bases are a match to TRBD1. J lost 4 bases, V lost 0 bases, and 2 bases had no gene match. Germline CDR1 is DFQATT and CDR2 is SNEGSKA (reference sequence). The CDR3 has 14 residues.

In DNA form, the CDR3 reads TGTGCCAGCAGTTTGGGGACGTCGGAAAAACTGTTTTTT. Residues: CASSLGTSEKLFF. This chain connects TRBV12-3 or TRBV12-4 to TRBJ1-4, with D possibly TRBD1 on 5 matching bases. This CDR3 comprises 13 residues. Trimming took off 3 bases at V and 8 bases at J, with 10 bases between the two ends.

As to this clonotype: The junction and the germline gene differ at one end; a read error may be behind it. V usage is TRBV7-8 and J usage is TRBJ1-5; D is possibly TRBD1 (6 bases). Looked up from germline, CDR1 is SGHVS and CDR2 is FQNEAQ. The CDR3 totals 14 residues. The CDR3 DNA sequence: TGTGCCAGCAGCCAAGGGGGGAGCAATCAGCCCCAGAATTTT. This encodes CASSQGGSNQPQNF.

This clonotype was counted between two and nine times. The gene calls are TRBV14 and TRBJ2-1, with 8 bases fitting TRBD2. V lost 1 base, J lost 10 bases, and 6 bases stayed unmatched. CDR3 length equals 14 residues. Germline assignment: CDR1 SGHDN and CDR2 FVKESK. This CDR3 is CASSQATPGGEQFF. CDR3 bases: TGTGCCAGCAGCCAAGCCACTCCGGGGGGGGAGCAGTTCTTC.

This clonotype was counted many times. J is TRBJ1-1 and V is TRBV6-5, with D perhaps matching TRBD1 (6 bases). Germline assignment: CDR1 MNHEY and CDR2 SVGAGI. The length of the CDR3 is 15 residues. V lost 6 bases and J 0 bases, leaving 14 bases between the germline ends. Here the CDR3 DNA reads TGTGCCAGCAGACAGGGTGCGGGCTTGAACACTGAAGCTTTCTTT. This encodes CASRQGAGLNTEAFF.

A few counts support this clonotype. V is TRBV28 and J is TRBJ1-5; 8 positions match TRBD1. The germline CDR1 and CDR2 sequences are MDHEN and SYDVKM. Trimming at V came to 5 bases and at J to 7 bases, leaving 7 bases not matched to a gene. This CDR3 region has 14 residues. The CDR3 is CASSLDREGQPQHF. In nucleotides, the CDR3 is TGTGCCAGCAGTCTGGACAGGGAGGGCCAGCCCCAGCATTTT.

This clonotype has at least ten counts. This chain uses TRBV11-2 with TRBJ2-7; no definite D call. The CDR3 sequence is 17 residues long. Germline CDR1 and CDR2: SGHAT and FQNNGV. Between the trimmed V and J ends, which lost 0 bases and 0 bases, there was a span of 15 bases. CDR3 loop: CASSLDLTRPSSYEQYF. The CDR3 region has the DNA TGTGCCAGCAGCTTAGATCTAACCCGACCTAGCTCCTACGAGCAGTACTTC.

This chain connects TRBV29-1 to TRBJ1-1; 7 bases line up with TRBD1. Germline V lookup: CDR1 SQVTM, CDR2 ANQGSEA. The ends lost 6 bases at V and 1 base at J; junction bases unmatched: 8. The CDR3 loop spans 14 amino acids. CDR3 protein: CSVPSRTGNTEAFF. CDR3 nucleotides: TGCAGCGTCCCGTCTCGGACAGGGAACACTGAAGCTTTCTTT. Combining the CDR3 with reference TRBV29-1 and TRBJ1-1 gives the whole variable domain SAVISQKPSRDICQRGTSLTIQCQVDSQVTMMFWYRQQPGQSLTLIATANQGSEATYESGFVIDKFPISRPNLTFSTLTVSNMSPEDSSIYLCSVPSRTGNTEAFFGQGTRLTVV.

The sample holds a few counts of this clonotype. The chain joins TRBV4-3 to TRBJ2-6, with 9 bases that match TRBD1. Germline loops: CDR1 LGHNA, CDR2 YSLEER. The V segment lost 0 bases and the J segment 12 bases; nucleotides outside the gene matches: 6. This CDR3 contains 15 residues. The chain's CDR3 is CASSQDGTGPPVLTF. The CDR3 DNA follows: TGCGCCAGCAGCCAAGACGGGACAGGGCCGCCCGTCCTGACTTTC.